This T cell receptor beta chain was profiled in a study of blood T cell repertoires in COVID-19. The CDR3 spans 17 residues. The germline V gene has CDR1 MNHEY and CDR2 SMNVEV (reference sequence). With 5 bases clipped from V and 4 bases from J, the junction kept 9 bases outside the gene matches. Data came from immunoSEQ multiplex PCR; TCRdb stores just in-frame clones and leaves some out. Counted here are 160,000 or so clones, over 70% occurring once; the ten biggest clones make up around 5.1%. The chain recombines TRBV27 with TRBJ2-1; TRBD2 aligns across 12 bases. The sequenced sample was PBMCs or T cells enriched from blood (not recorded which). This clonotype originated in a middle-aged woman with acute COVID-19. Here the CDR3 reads CASSPRRLAGVYNEQFF. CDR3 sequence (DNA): TGTGCCAGCAGTCCCCGTCGACTAGCGGGAGTATACAATGAGCAGTTCTTC.